This entry features one T cell receptor beta chain sequence. The data are from a study of blood T cell repertoires in COVID-19. The wider study: Collection of acute and convalescent COVID-19 samples took place in the United States, Italy and Spain. In each case, the material was cDNA or gDNA derived from T cells, B-cell-depleted T cells, or PBMCs.

During active infection, Seattle patients enrolled and were then monitored through disease. Original handling: Amplified reference gene primers provided the basis for estimating nucleated cell counts. The repertoire was sequenced with immunoSEQ multiplex PCR; TCRdb's copy has only in-frame clones and lacks some. V, J and clone size reflect that table, while D and trimming were determined from the DNA. The sample has around 150,000 clones, less than 85% seen once. The receptor was derived from a woman aged 40 to 50 with COVID-19, enrolled during active disease. Specimen: peripheral blood.

CDR3 amino acids: CATTGGAKSYNEQFF. The CDR3, as DNA: TGTGCCACCACCGGCGGGGCCAAATCCTACAATGAGCAGTTCTTC. The chain joins TRBV15 to TRBJ2-1, with D possibly TRBD2 on 6 matching bases. In germline, CDR1 is LNHNV, CDR2 YYDKDF (reference sequence). V lost 7 bases and J lost 1, with 14 bases in between. This CDR3 is 15 amino acids long.